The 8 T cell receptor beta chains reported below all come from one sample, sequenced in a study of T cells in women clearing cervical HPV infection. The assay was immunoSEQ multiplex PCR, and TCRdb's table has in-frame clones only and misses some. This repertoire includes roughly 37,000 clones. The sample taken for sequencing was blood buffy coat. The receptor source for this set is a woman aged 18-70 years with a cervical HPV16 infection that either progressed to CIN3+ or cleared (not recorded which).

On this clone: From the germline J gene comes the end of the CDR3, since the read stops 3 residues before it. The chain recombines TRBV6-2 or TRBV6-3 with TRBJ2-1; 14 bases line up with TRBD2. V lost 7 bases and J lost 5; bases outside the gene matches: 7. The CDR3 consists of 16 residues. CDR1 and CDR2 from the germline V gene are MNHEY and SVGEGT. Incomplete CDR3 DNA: TGTGCCAGCATCCCGCGACTAGCGGGAGGGGACAATGAG. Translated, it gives CASIPRLAGGDNE. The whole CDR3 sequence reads CASIPRLAGGDNEQFF.

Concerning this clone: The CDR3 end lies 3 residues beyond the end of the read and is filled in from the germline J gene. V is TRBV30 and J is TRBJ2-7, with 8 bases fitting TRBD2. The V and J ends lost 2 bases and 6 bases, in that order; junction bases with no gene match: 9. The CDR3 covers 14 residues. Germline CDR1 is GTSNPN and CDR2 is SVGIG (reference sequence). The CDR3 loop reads CAWSLLAETGEQYF. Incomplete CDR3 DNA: TGTGCCTGGAGTTTACTAGCGGAAACAGGCGAG.

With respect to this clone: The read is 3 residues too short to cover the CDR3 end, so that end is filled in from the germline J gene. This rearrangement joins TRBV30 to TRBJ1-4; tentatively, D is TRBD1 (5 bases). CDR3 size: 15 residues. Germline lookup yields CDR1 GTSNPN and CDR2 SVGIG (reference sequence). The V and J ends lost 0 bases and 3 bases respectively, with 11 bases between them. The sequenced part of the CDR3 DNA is TGTGCCTGGAGTGTCGCAGGGAGCTCTAATGAAAAA. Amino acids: CAWSVAGSSNEK. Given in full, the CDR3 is CAWSVAGSSNEKLFF.

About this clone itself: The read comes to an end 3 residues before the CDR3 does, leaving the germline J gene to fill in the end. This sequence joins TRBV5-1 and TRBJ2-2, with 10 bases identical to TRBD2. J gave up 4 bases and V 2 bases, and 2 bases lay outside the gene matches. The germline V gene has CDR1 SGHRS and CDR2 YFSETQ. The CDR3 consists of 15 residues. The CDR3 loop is CASSLKRGGTGELFF. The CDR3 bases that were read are TGCGCCAGCAGCTTAAAGCGGGGGGGCACCGGGGAG.

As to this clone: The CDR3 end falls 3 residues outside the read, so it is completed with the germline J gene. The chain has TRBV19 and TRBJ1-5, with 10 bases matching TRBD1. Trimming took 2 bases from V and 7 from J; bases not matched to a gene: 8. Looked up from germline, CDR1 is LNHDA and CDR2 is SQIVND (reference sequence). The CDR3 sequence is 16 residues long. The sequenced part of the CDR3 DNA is TGTGCCAGTAGTATATCACGGGACAGGGGTATGCAGCCC. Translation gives CASSISRDRGMQP. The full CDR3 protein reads CASSISRDRGMQPQHF.

Incomplete CDR3 DNA: TGTGCCTGGAAGTTAGACTACACAGATACG. Its translation: CAWKLDYTDT. The full CDR3 reads CAWKLDYTDTQYF. The V and J genes are TRBV30 and TRBJ2-3; a possible D gene is TRBD2 (5 bases). The CDR3 end is not reached by the read, which stops 3 residues before it; the germline J gene fills it in. Trimming took off 4 bases at V and 2 bases at J, with 10 bases between the two ends. The CDR3 has 13 residues. Per the germline V gene, CDR1 is GTSNPN and CDR2 is SVGIG (reference sequence).

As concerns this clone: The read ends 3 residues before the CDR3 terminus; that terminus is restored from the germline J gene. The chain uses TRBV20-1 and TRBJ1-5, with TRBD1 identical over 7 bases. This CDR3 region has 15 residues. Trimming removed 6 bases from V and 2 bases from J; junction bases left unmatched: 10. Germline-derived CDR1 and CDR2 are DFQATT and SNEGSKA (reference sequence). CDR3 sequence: CSAPRQGRGNQPQHF. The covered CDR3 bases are TGCAGTGCCCCGAGACAGGGACGAGGCAATCAGCCC.

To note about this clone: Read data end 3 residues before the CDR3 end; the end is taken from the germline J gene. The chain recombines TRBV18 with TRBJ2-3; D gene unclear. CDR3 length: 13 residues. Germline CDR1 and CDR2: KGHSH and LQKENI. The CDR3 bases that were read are TGTGCCAGCTCACCCCAGGCGTCTGAGACG. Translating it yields CASSPQASET. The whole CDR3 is CASSPQASETQYF.